This TCR beta chain was captured in a study of blood T cells in healthy people across ages. The study's findings and limits: CMV status of donors was not determined, possibly confounding expanded clonotype changes.

A second PCR, run for roughly 7 to 11 cycles, used a sample-barcoded 5' primer plus a J-beta primer mix. Using its own MiXCR run on the 5' RACE reads, TCRdb lists one record per CDR3 protein. The sample holds some 940,000 distinct CDR3 sequences, about 28% seen once. This clonotype turned up a few times. As yet, its antigen is unknown. The V gene lost 7 bases and the J gene lost 1 base, with 15 bases spanning the gap. Germline CDR1 and CDR2: SGHTA and FQGNSA. The CDR3 loop spans 15 amino acids. The same sample was also used in a study of T cells of mothers and their children.

This chain uses TRBV7-2 with TRBJ2-3; D perhaps matches TRBD2 (6 bases). This sequence originates from a woman between 35 and 50 years old in good health. Input material: blood. The CDR3 protein is CASTPQPGGTDTQYF. DNA for the CDR3: TGTGCCAGCACCCCACAACCGGGGGGCACAGATACGCAGTATTTT.